Below are 26 T cell receptor beta chains sequenced from a single sample in a study of T cells in Graves' hyperthyroidism and ophthalmopathy. RNA transcripts served as the template for amplifying TCR beta CDR3 regions. The HTBI primer set served for first-round RT-PCR of the TCR CDR3. TCRdb analysed the multiplex PCR reads with MiXCR anew, one entry per CDR3 protein. The table includes about 410,000 distinct CDR3 sequences, 14% detected once. Material for sequencing was blood. These TCRs come from a woman aged 30 to 39 with Graves' ophthalmopathy.

For this clonotype: A junction end diverges from the germline sequence, so it may reflect a read error. The gene calls are TRBV12-3 or TRBV12-4 and TRBJ2-1, with 8 bases matching TRBD2. This CDR3 is 16 amino acids long. The CDR3 nucleotides are TGTGCCAGCAGTTCTACCAGCGGGGGTTTCTACAATGAGCAGTTGTTC. This sequence encodes CASSSTSGGFYNEQLF.

This clonotype has ten or more counts. This chain uses TRBV20-1 with TRBJ2-5; D perhaps matches TRBD1 (6 bases). CDR1 and CDR2 (germline): DFQATT, SNEGSKA (reference sequence). V lost 5 bases, J lost 4 bases, and 26 bases lay in between. This CDR3 spans 17 amino acids. The CDR3 is CSAPPWGRGMRGETQYF. CDR3 DNA: TGCAGTGCTCCCCCATGGGGCAGGGGCATGCGAGGAGAGACCCAGTACTTC.

The chain joins TRBV29-1 to TRBJ2-7; D is undetermined. This CDR3 contains 12 residues. With 4 bases removed from V and 6 bases from J, the gap between germline ends came to 13 bases. Germline CDR1 reads SQVTM; CDR2 reads ANQGSEA. CDR3 in amino acids: CSVGPSEAEQYF. CDR3 nucleotide sequence: TGCAGCGTTGGACCTTCTGAGGCCGAGCAGTACTTC.

This clonotype came up many times. The chain combines TRBV28 with TRBJ2-3, with D possibly TRBD2 on 5 matching bases. The V end lost 10 bases, the J end lost 2 bases, and 19 bases lay between the germline ends. The CDR3 contains 15 residues. The V gene's germline CDR1 is MDHEN and CDR2 SYDVKM. The CDR3 coding sequence is TGTGCCACAACCTCCTCGGGTCGGGACACAGATACGCAGTATTTT. It specifies CATTSSGRDTDTQYF. Full variable domain (outside the CDR3, taken from reference TRBV28 and TRBJ2-3): DVKVTQSSRYLVKRTGEKVFLECVQDMDHENMFWYRQDPGLGLRLIYFSYDVKMKEKGDIPEGYSVSREKKERFSLILESASTNQTSMYLCATTSSGRDTDTQYFGPGTRLTVL.

This clonotype was seen many times. The chain has TRBV12-3 or TRBV12-4 and TRBJ2-3; the D call may be TRBD1 or TRBD2 (6 bases each). Trimming left V 7 bases short and J 0 bases short, with 23 bases between. CDR3 length: 18 amino acids. CDR3 in DNA: TGTGCCAGCACCAGAAATTTGGGGGGCCCTACAAGCACAGATACGCAGTATTTT. This sequence encodes CASTRNLGGPTSTDTQYF.

This clonotype was picked up many times. This rearrangement joins TRBV5-1 to TRBJ2-1; D perhaps matches TRBD2 (6 bases). The CDR3 covers 14 residues. Germline lookup yields CDR1 SGHRS and CDR2 YFSETQ. V was pared by 1 base and J by 5 bases, with 10 bases between. The CDR3 protein is CASSLRLADNEQFF. The CDR3 nucleotides read TGCGCCAGCAGCTTGAGGTTAGCGGACAATGAGCAGTTCTTC. Complete variable domain (other parts from reference TRBV5-1 and TRBJ2-1): KAGVTQTPRYLIKTRGQQVTLSCSPISGHRSVSWYQQTPGQGLQFLFEYFSETQRNKGNFPGRFSGRQFSNSRSEMNVSTLELGDSALYLCASSLRLADNEQFFGPGTRLTVL.

This clonotype was seen ten or more times. This chain links TRBV12-3 or TRBV12-4 with TRBJ2-7, with a tentative D call TRBD1 (6 bases). The ends were cut back, 1 base at V and 7 bases at J, with 11 bases in the middle. There are 13 residues in the CDR3. The CDR3 bases are TGTGCCAGCAGTTTAGGACAGGCGATGGAGCAGTACTTC. This codes for CASSLGQAMEQYF.

J is TRBJ1-5 and V is TRBV20-1, with 11 bases matching TRBD1. The CDR3 runs 15 residues. CDR1 and CDR2 from the germline V gene are DFQATT and SNEGSKA (reference sequence). The junction had 8 bases not matched to a gene; V was cut back by 3 bases and J by 7 bases. The CDR3 loop reads CSASDPGTGGQPQHF. The DNA for the CDR3 is TGCAGTGCTAGTGACCCCGGGACAGGGGGGCAGCCCCAGCATTTT.

At least ten counts were recorded for this clonotype. The chain recombines TRBV7-6 with TRBJ1-2; 8 nucleotides align to TRBD1. V shed 2 bases and J 3 bases; nucleotides not matched to a gene: 5. There are 15 residues in the CDR3. In germline, CDR1 is SGHVS, CDR2 FNYEAQ. The CDR3 reads CASSLRTGTHYGYTF. The CDR3 region has the DNA TGTGCCAGCAGCTTACGGACAGGGACTCACTATGGCTACACCTTC. Looking up the rest from reference TRBV7-6 and TRBJ1-2 gives the full variable domain: GAGVSQSPRYKVTKRGQDVALRCDPISGHVSLYWYRQALGQGPEFLTYFNYEAQQDKSGLPNDRFSAERPEGSISTLTIQRTEQRDSAMYRCASSLRTGTHYGYTFGSGTRLTVV.

V and J are TRBV24-1 and TRBJ2-5; 14 bases map to TRBD2. Losses at the gene ends were 4 bases for V and 4 bases for J; bases not matched to a gene: 4. The germline gives CDR1 KGHDR, CDR2 SFDVKD. There are 16 residues in the CDR3. DNA for the CDR3: TGTGCCACCAGTGACCCCGGACTAGCGGGGGGAGAGACCCAGTACTTC. This gives the protein CATSDPGLAGGETQYF.

This clonotype was recorded many times. This chain connects TRBV7-2 to TRBJ1-2; TRBD1 might be the D (5 bases). Germline V CDR1 and CDR2: SGHTA, FQGNSA. This CDR3 has 14 amino acids. V was trimmed by 7 bases and J by 5 bases, leaving 17 bases between them. The CDR3 nucleotides read TGTGCCAGCACCCCCCCGGGACGGCAGTATGGCTACACCTTC. It translates to CASTPPGRQYGYTF.

The table lists this clonotype with many counts. This chain links TRBV11-2 with TRBJ1-3, with no clear D. CDR3 size: 16 residues. With 7 bases removed from V and 2 bases from J, the gap between germline ends came to 18 bases. Per germline, CDR1 SGHAT and CDR2 FQNNGV. For the CDR3, the DNA is TGTGCCAGCACCCTCCCTTGGGCGGTCGCTGGAAACACCATATATTTT. Protein product: CASTLPWAVAGNTIYF.

The genes are TRBV5-6 and TRBJ1-1, with D perhaps TRBD1 (5 bases). CDR1 is SGHDT and CDR2 is YYEEEE in the germline V gene. The V end lost 5 bases, the J end lost 1 base, and 15 bases lay between the germline ends. The CDR3 length is 15 residues. CDR3 sequence reads: CASSMKRGRNTEAFF. The CDR3 DNA reads TGTGCCAGCAGTATGAAGAGGGGAAGGAACACTGAAGCTTTCTTT.

The CDR3 loop reads CASSFGAGGEETQYF. The CDR3 DNA reads as TGTGCCAGCAGTTTTGGGGCGGGGGGCGAAGAGACCCAGTACTTC. The chain links TRBV11-2 to TRBJ2-5; 8 nucleotides align to TRBD2. CDR1 SGHAT and CDR2 FQNNGV come from the germline V gene. The CDR3 has 15 amino acids. J lost 3 bases, V lost 6 bases, and 9 bases had no gene match. The whole variable domain, filled in from reference TRBV11-2 and TRBJ2-5, reads EAGVAQSPRYKIIEKRQSVAFWCNPISGHATLYWYQQILGQGPKLLIQFQNNGVVDDSQLPKDRFSAERLKGVDSTLKIQPAKLEDSAVYLCASSFGAGGEETQYFGPGTRLLVL.

Many counts were recorded for this clonotype. This chain uses TRBV7-9 with TRBJ2-5; D uncertain. Trimming took 3 bases from V and 2 from J, leaving 16 bases between them. The V gene's germline CDR1 is SEHNR and CDR2 FQNEAQ (reference sequence). The CDR3 covers 16 residues. The CDR3 DNA sequence: TGTGCCAGCAGCTTCCACTTTCTAGTCGGGCAAGAGACCCAGTACTTC. Translated: CASSFHFLVGQETQYF.

This chain links TRBV4-2 with TRBJ1-1; D is ambiguous. The germline V gene encodes CDR1 LGHNA and CDR2 YNFKEQ. The CDR3 runs 14 residues. V was pared by 1 base and J by 0 bases, with 6 bases between. CDR3 sequence (DNA): TGTGCCAGCAGCCAAGTCGGGATGAACACTGAAGCTTTCTTT. The encoded protein is CASSQVGMNTEAFF.

The V gene is TRBV12-3 or TRBV12-4, the J gene TRBJ1-5; perhaps TRBD1 as D (6 bases). The CDR3 covers 14 residues. Trimming shortened V by 3 bases and J by 3 bases, and 9 bases separated the two germline ends. CDR3 nucleotide sequence: TGTGCCAGCAGTTTCGCGGGGGCCAATCAGCCCCAGCATTTT. It is translated as CASSFAGANQPQHF.

This clonotype has more than one count but fewer than ten. V gene TRBV6-1 combines with J gene TRBJ1-2, with D unclear. Trimming removed 6 bases from V and 3 bases from J, with 5 bases in between. The CDR3 length is 11 residues. Per germline, CDR1 MNHNS and CDR2 SASEGT. CDR3 loop: CASRIDYGYTF. The CDR3 DNA reads as TGTGCCAGCAGGATAGACTATGGCTACACCTTC.

This clonotype was seen a few times. The CDR3 carries no conserved terminal phenylalanine or tryptophan, so it likely arises from a read error. The rearrangement links TRBV12-3 or TRBV12-4 to TRBJ1-1, with D perhaps matching TRBD1 (5 bases). There are 15 residues in the CDR3. Trimming removed 2 bases from V and 1 base from J, with 11 bases in between. The CDR3 is CASSLLQGWNTEAFS. CDR3 DNA sequence: TGTGCCAGCAGTTTATTGCAGGGTTGGAACACTGAAGCTTTCTCT.

The gene calls are TRBV12-5 and TRBJ2-7; maybe TRBD2 (6 bases). CDR1 is LGHNT, CDR2 FRNRAP, per germline. The CDR3 extends over 14 amino acids. V gave up 6 bases and J gave up 7 bases, with 19 bases separating them. The CDR3 bases are TGTGCTAGTGGCGGGACTGTGTGGTCAGGAGAGCAGTACTTC. The encoded protein is CASGGTVWSGEQYF.

The CDR3 loop is CAISRTQTYEQYF. DNA for the CDR3: TGTGCCATCAGCCGGACACAGACCTACGAGCAGTACTTC. V and J are TRBV10-3 and TRBJ2-7; D is possibly TRBD1 (5 bases). The CDR3 is made up of 13 amino acids. The germline gives CDR1 ENHRY, CDR2 SYGVKD. Trimming took off 6 bases at V and 2 bases at J, with 11 bases between the two ends.

The chain employs TRBV5-1 and TRBJ1-5; 7 nucleotides match TRBD1. Trimming at V came to 0 bases and at J to 2 bases, leaving 8 bases not matched to a gene. The CDR3 covers 17 residues. Germline V gives CDR1 SGHRS, CDR2 YFSETQ. The CDR3 DNA is TGCGCCAGCAGCTTGGAAGGTCCAGGGACAGGCAATCAGCCCCAGCATTTT. Amino acid sequence: CASSLEGPGTGNQPQHF.

V usage is TRBV28 and J usage is TRBJ2-1; unclear D gene. The CDR3 has 13 amino acids. Germline V gene data show CDR1 as MDHEN and CDR2 as SYDVKM. The V end was cut by 9 bases, the J end by 4 bases, with 13 bases between. Here the CDR3 reads CASTGSLYNEQFF. The DNA of the CDR3 is TGTGCCAGTACTGGTTCACTGTACAATGAGCAGTTCTTC.

This clonotype was counted ten times or more. The chain has TRBV13 and TRBJ2-4, with 8 bases fitting TRBD1. Per germline, CDR1 PRHDT and CDR2 FYEKMQ (reference sequence). The CDR3 loop spans 18 amino acids. V dropped 3 bases and J dropped 1; count of bases not matched to a gene: 11. The CDR3 coding sequence is TGTGCCAGCAGCTTGCAGGGGGCGCTGGTTCGGGCCAAAAACATTCAGTACTTC. It translates to CASSLQGALVRAKNIQYF.

This clonotype was detected only a few times. The rearrangement uses TRBV25-1 and TRBJ1-4, with D possibly matching TRBD1 (5 bases). Germline CDR1 reads MGHDK; CDR2 reads SYGVNS. The CDR3 runs 16 residues. The germline V and J ends were trimmed by 6 bases and 6 bases, with 20 bases remaining between them. The CDR3 DNA reads TGTGCCAGCAGAAGTTCCGCAGGGTGGGGATATGAAAAACTGTTTTTT. Amino acids: CASRSSAGWGYEKLFF.

This clonotype was seen repeatedly, ten times or more. V is TRBV12-3 or TRBV12-4 and J is TRBJ1-2, with 8 bases fitting TRBD1. This CDR3 is built from 12 residues. With V trimmed by 6 bases and J by 8 bases, 5 bases remained unmatched. Here the CDR3 DNA reads TGTGCCAGCAGCCCCACAGGGGGAGGCTACACCTTC. Translated: CASSPTGGGYTF.